Each of the 3 T cell receptor beta chains below was sequenced from the same sample in a study of blood T cell repertoires in COVID-19 (dated by TCRdb to the early 2020s). Library creation used the immunoSEQ multiplex PCR assay. What TCRdb holds here is the immuneACCESS table cut down to in-frame rearrangements. Part of the clones is not present; checked against another copy, under half of the missing clones reflect an unresolved V gene, and the others are unexplained. Recorded for this sample are hundreds of thousands of clones; 80% to 90% of them occurred a single time. Clones ranked in the top ten supply 3% to 3.5% of the sample. Sequenced input: PBMCs or T cells enriched from blood (not recorded which). The receptors originated from a woman aged 45-65 years in a cohort exposed to, infected with or recovered from COVID-19 (not recorded which).

The chain links TRBV5-1 to TRBJ2-3, with TRBD2 matching 11 bases. CDR1 is SGHRS, CDR2 YFSETQ, per germline. J gave up 1 base and V 4 bases, and 8 bases lay outside the gene matches. This CDR3 region has 17 residues. The CDR3 DNA is TGCGCCAGCAGCCCTTCCGGGACTAGCGGCGGCACAGATACGCAGTATTTT. Translated: CASSPSGTSGGTDTQYF.

The V gene is TRBV4-2, the J gene TRBJ1-2; D is uncertain. This CDR3 region has 16 residues. V lost 0 bases and J 8 bases, leaving 19 bases between the germline ends. The germline V gene encodes CDR1 LGHNA and CDR2 YNFKEQ. The CDR3 here is CASSQDRRAHGGGYTF. The DNA of the CDR3 is TGTGCCAGCAGCCAAGACCGGCGGGCCCACGGAGGGGGCTACACCTTC.

The gene calls are TRBV30 and TRBJ2-2; TRBD1 aligns across 8 bases. CDR3 length: 14 amino acids. Germline V gives CDR1 GTSNPN, CDR2 SVGIG (reference sequence). Germline trimming cut 8 bases from V and 2 bases from J; bases unmatched to any gene: 7. In nucleotides, the CDR3 is TGTGCCGGTTCAGGGGGCCACAACACCGGGGAGCTGTTTTTT. This sequence encodes CAGSGGHNTGELFF.